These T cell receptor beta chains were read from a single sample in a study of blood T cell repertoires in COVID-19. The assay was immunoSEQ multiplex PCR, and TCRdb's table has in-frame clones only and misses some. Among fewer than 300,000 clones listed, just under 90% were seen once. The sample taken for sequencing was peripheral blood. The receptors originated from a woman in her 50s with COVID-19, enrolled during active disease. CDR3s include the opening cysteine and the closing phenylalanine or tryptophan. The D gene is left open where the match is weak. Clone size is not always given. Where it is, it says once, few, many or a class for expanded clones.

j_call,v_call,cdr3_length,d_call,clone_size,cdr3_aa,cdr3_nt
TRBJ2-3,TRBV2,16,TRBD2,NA,CASSTSGSVRGSTQYF,TGTGCCAGCAGTACTAGCGGGAGTGTGAGGGGTAGCACGCAGTATTTT
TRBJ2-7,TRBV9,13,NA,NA,CASSETISYEQYF,TGTGCCAGCAGCGAGACTATCTCCTACGAGCAGTACTTC
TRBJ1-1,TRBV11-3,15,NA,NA,CASSLSRLENTEAFF,TGTGCCAGCAGCTTATCGCGACTAGAGAACACTGAAGCTTTCTTT
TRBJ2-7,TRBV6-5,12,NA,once,CASTDRLGEQYF,TGTGCCAGCACCGACAGGCTTGGCGAGCAGTACTTC
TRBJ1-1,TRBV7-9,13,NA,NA,CASRYTTNTEAFF,TGTGCCAGCAGATATACTACGAACACTGAAGCTTTCTTT
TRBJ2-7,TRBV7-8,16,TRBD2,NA,CASSLDPGGSYYEQYF,TGTGCCAGCAGCTTAGATCCAGGCGGGAGTTACTACGAGCAGTACTTC
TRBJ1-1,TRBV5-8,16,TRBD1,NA,CASSPRDRGASTEAFF,TGTGCCAGCAGCCCCCGGGACAGGGGGGCGAGCACTGAAGCTTTCTTT
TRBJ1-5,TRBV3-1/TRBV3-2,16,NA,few,CASGRTGGGGNQPQHF,TGTGCCAGCGGAAGGACGGGAGGAGGAGGCAATCAGCCCCAGCATTTT
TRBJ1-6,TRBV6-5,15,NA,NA,CASRPDLGGNSPLHF,TGTGCCAGCAGACCCGACCTCGGGGGTAATTCACCCCTCCACTTT
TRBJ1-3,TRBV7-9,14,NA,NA,CASSPDRAGNTIYF,TGTGCCAGCAGCCCTGACAGAGCTGGAAACACCATATATTTT
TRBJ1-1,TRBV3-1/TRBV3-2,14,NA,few,CASSQARVNTEAFF,TGTGCCAGCAGCCAAGCGAGGGTGAACACTGAAGCTTTCTTT
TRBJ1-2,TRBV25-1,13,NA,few,CASKDGQGGGYTF,TGTGCCAGCAAGGATGGGCAGGGAGGTGGCTACACCTTC
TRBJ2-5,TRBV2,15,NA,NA,CASSGREGGEETQYF,TGTGCCAGCAGTGGAAGAGAAGGGGGTGAAGAGACCCAGTACTTC
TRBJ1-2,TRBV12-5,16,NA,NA,CASGSEAGLGIYGYTF,TGTGCTAGTGGTTCCGAGGCGGGTTTGGGGATTTATGGCTACACCTTC
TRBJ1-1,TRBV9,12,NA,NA,CASSGQTGPAFF,TGTGCCAGCAGCGGCCAGACAGGACCAGCTTTCTTT
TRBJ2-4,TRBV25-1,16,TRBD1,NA,CASSPLGGGQGNIQYF,TGTGCCAGCAGTCCCCTTGGGGGGGGACAGGGGAACATTCAGTACTTC
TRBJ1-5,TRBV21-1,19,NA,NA,CASRNEVTGRRVSNQPQHF,TGTGCCAGCAGGAACGAAGTAACAGGCCGGAGGGTTAGCAATCAGCCCCAGCATTTT
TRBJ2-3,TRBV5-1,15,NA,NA,CASSGGVGGTDTQYF,TGCGCCAGCAGCGGCGGGGTCGGGGGCACAGATACGCAGTATTTT
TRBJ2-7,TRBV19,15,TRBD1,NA,CASSIGMGQAPEQYF,TGTGCCAGTAGTATAGGGATGGGACAGGCTCCCGAGCAGTACTTC
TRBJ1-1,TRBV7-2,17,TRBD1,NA,CASSPDRGYPMNTEAFF,TGTGCCAGCAGCCCAGACAGGGGGTACCCTATGAACACTGAAGCTTTCTTT
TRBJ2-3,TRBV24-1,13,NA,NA,CATSDPTEDTQYF,TGTGCCACCAGTGATCCGACAGAGGATACGCAGTATTTT
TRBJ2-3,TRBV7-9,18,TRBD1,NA,CASSHTWAQGIMTDTQYF,TGTGCCAGCAGCCACACCTGGGCACAGGGGATTATGACAGATACGCAGTATTTT
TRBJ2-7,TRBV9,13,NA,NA,CASSVQAPGEQYF,TGTGCCAGCAGCGTACAGGCTCCGGGGGAGCAGTACTTC
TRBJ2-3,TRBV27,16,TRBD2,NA,CASSSRRLAGVLEQYF,TGTGCCAGCAGTTCAAGGAGACTAGCGGGAGTCTTGGAGCAGTATTTT
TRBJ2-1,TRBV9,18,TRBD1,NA,CASSPRYAGTGGYNEQFF,TGTGCCAGCAGCCCCCGATACGCCGGGACAGGGGGCTACAATGAGCAGTTCTTC
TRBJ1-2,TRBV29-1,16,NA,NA,CSVEDLVDSSNYGYTF,TGCAGCGTTGAAGATCTTGTAGACAGTAGTAACTATGGCTACACCTTC
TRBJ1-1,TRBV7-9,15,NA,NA,CASSLSTGKNTEAFF,TGTGCCAGCAGCTTGTCGACAGGAAAGAACACTGAAGCTTTCTTT
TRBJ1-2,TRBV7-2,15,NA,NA,CASSLTGKEDYGYTF,TGTGCCAGCAGCTTAACGGGCAAGGAGGACTATGGCTACACCTTC
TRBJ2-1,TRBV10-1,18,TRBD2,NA,CASSESSGSSGRKYEQFF,TGCGCCAGCAGTGAGAGCTCCGGGTCTAGCGGGAGGAAATATGAGCAGTTCTTC
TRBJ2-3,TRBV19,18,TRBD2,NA,CASSKTKGLAESTDTQYF,TGTGCCAGTAGTAAAACGAAGGGACTAGCGGAGAGCACAGATACGCAGTATTTT
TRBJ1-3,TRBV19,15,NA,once,CASSINGVAGNTIYF,TGTGCCAGTAGTATAAACGGAGTCGCTGGAAACACCATATATTTT
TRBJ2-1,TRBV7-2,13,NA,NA,CASSSGVSNEQFF,TGTGCCAGCAGCTCCGGAGTGTCCAATGAGCAGTTCTTC
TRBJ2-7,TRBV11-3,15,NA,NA,CASSSSGRGYYEQYF,TGTGCCAGCAGCTCCAGTGGTCGGGGGTACTACGAGCAGTACTTC
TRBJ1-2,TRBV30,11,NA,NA,CAWSVSYGYTF,TGTGCCTGGAGTGTCAGCTATGGCTACACCTTC
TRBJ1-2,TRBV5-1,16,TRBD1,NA,CASSQKSGQGANGYTF,TGCGCCAGCAGCCAAAAATCAGGACAGGGGGCGAATGGCTACACCTTC
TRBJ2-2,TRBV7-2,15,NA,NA,CASSLAGRNTGELFF,TGTGCCAGCAGCTTGGCGGGAAGGAATACCGGGGAGCTGTTTTTT
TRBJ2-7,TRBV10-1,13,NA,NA,CASSDCGSYEQYF,TGCGCCAGCAGTGATTGCGGCTCCTACGAGCAGTACTTC
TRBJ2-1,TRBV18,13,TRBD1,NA,CASSPGQGREQFF,TGTGCCAGCTCCCCAGGACAGGGGCGGGAGCAGTTCTTC
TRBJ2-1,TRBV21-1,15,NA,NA,CASSKDRQRPNEQFF,TGTGCCAGCAGCAAAGATCGACAGAGACCCAATGAGCAGTTCTTC
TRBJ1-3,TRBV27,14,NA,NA,CASLVPFSGNTIYF,TGTGCCAGTTTAGTACCCTTCTCTGGAAACACCATATATTTT
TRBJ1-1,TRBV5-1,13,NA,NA,CASSPGGILEAFF,TGCGCCAGCAGCCCTGGGGGGATACTTGAAGCTTTCTTT
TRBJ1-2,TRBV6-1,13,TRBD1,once,CASTDRGPYGYTF,TGTGCCAGCACCGACAGGGGCCCCTATGGCTACACCTTC
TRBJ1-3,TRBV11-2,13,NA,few,CASSLASPSTIYF,TGTGCCAGCAGCTTAGCGTCCCCGAGCACCATATATTTT
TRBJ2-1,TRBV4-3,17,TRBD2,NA,CASSQDRRSGKYNEQFF,TGCGCCAGCAGCCAAGATAGGAGGAGCGGGAAGTACAATGAGCAGTTCTTC
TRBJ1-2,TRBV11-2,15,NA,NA,CASSPRDFSNYGYTF,TGTGCCAGCAGCCCTCGGGACTTCTCTAACTATGGCTACACCTTC
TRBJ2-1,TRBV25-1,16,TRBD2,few,CASRPSGTTIADEQFF,TGTGCCAGCAGACCCTCGGGGACTACCATCGCCGATGAGCAGTTCTTC
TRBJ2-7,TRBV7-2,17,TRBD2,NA,CASRRTSGLLTTYEQYF,TGTGCCAGCAGACGGACTAGCGGGCTTCTGACAACCTACGAGCAGTACTTC
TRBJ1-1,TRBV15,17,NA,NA,CATSSSSVRVSDTEAFF,TGTGCCACCAGCAGTTCTTCTGTCAGGGTATCAGACACTGAAGCTTTCTTT
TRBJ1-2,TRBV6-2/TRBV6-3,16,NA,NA,CASSNRGSLGNYGYTF,TGTGCCAGCAGTAACCGGGGTAGTTTGGGAAACTATGGCTACACCTTC
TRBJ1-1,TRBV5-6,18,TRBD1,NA,CASSLATGQGRMNTEAFF,TGTGCCAGCAGCTTGGCCACAGGACAGGGGAGGATGAACACTGAAGCTTTCTTT
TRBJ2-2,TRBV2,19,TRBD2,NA,CASSDPFAGLAGVTGELFF,TGTGCCAGCAGTGACCCCTTCGCAGGACTAGCGGGAGTCACCGGGGAGCTGTTTTTT
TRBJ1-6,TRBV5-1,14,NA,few,CASGLGSFNSPLHF,TGCGCCAGTGGCCTGGGCAGCTTTAATTCACCCCTCCACTTT
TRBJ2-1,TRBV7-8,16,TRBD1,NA,CASSGRGQGAGDEQFF,TGTGCCAGCAGCGGCCGCGGACAGGGGGCTGGGGATGAGCAGTTCTTC